This T cell receptor beta chain was identified during a study of shared clonotypes between healthy human individuals. Free of recent acute infections or vaccinations, the donors were healthy HIV-negative adults. There were only Caucasian adults among the donors, and all lived in Nashville, Tennessee. CDR3 length: 15 residues. Germline lookup yields CDR1 SGHNT and CDR2 YENEEA. Trimming took 2 bases from V and 4 from J, leaving 14 bases between them. This clone was counted a single time. Its antigen remains unidentified. Ten immunoSEQ deep assay plates served to sequence unsorted PBMC DNA. The table came from immunoSEQ multiplex PCR; TCRdb's copy has only in-frame clones and leaves some out. The sample records hundreds of thousands of clones, around three quarters being singletons. Study observations and caveats: Researchers sampled blood only, noting tissue repertoires likely differ.

The chain has TRBV11-3 and TRBJ1-2; TRBD1 might be the D (5 bases). The origin of this receptor is a woman aged 40 to 55 in good health. Some clones in this sample may be carry-over from other donors' samples. Sample: PBMCs. DNA of the CDR3: TGTGCCAGCAGCTTAACCGGGACGTCCCTCTATGGCTACACCTTC. This encodes CASSLTGTSLYGYTF.